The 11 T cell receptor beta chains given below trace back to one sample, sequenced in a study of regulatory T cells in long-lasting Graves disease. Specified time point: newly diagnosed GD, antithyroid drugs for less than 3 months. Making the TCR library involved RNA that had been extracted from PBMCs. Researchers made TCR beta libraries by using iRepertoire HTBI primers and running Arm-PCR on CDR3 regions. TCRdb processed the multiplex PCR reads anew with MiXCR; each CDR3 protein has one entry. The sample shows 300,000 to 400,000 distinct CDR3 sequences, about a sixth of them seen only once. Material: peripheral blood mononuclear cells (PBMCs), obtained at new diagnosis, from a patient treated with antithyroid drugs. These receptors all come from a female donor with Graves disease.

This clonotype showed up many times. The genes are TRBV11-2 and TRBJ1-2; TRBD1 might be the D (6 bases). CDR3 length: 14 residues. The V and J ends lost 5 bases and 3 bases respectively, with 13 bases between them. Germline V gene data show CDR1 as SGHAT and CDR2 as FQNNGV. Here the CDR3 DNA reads TGTGCCAGCAGCAACAACAGGGTGGACTATGGCTACACCTTC. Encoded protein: CASSNNRVDYGYTF. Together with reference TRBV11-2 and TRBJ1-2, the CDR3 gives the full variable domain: EAGVAQSPRYKIIEKRQSVAFWCNPISGHATLYWYQQILGQGPKLLIQFQNNGVVDDSQLPKDRFSAERLKGVDSTLKIQPAKLEDSAVYLCASSNNRVDYGYTFGSGTRLTVV.

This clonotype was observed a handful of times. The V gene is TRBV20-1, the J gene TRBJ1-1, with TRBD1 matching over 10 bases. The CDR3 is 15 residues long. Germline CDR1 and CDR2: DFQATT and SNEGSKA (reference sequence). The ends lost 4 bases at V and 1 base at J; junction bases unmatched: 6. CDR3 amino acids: CSATTGQGQNTEAFF. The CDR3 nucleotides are TGCAGTGCTACTACGGGACAGGGGCAGAACACTGAAGCTTTCTTT.

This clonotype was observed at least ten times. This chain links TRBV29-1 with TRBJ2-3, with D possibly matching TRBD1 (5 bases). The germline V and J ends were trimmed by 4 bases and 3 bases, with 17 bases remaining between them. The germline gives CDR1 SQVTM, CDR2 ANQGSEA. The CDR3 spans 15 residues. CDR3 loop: CSVVRPPQGTDTQYF. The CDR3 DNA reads TGCAGCGTTGTCCGCCCCCCGCAGGGAACAGATACGCAGTATTTT.

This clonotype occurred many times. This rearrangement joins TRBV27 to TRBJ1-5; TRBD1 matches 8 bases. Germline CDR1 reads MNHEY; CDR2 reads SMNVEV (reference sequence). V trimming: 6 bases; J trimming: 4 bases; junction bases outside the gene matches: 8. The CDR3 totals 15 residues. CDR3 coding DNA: TGTGCCAGCAGAACCGGACAGGGCTCTAATCAGCCCCAGCATTTT. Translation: CASRTGQGSNQPQHF.

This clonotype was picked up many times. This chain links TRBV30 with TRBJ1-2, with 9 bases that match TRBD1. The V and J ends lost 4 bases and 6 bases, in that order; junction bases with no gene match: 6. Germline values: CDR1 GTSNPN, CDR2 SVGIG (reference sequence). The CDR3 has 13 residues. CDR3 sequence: CAWTAGQGHGYTF. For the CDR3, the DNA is TGTGCCTGGACCGCCGGACAGGGGCATGGCTACACCTTC.

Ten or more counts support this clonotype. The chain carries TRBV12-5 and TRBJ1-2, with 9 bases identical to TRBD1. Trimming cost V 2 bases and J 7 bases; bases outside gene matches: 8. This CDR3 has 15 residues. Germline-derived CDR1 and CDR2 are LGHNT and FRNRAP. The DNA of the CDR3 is TGTGCTAGTGGTTTGCCCTCGACAGGGGGATTTGGCTACACCTTC. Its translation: CASGLPSTGGFGYTF.

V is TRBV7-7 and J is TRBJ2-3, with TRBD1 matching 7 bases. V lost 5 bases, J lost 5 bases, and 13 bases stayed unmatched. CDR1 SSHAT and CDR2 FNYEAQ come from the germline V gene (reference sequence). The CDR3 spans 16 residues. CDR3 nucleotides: TGTGCCAGCAGCCCGACAGGGAGCACAGAACGAGATACGCAGTATTTT. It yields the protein CASSPTGSTERDTQYF.

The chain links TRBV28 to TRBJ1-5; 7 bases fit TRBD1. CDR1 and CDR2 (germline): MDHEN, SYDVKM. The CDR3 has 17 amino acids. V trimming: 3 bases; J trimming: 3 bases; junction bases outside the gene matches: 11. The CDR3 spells CASSFSLIGTDNQPQHF. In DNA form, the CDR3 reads TGTGCCAGCAGTTTCAGCCTAATAGGGACAGACAATCAGCCCCAGCATTTT.

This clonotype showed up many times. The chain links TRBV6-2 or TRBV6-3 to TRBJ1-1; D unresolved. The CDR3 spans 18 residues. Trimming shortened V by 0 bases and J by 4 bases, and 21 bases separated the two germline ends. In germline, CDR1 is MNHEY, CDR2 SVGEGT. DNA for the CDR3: TGTGCCAGCAGTTACTCGGTGATCCATTTGCCGAAGTGCACTGAAGCTTTCTTT. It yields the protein CASSYSVIHLPKCTEAFF.

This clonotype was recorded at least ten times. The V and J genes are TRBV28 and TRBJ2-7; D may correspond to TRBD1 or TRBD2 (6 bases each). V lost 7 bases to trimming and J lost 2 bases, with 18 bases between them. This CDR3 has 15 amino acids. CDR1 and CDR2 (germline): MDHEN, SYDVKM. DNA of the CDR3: TGTGCCAGCACCGAGGGCGGGACACTTACCTACGAGCAGTACTTC. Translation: CASTEGGTLTYEQYF.

The CDR3 coding sequence is TGCAGTGCTGGCCGTACCCAGTACTTC. Translating gives CSAGRTQYF. V gene TRBV20-1 combines with J gene TRBJ2-5; D is uncertain. The CDR3 covers 9 residues. Between the trimmed V and J ends, which lost 5 bases and 8 bases, there was a span of 6 bases. Germline lookup yields CDR1 DFQATT and CDR2 SNEGSKA (reference sequence).